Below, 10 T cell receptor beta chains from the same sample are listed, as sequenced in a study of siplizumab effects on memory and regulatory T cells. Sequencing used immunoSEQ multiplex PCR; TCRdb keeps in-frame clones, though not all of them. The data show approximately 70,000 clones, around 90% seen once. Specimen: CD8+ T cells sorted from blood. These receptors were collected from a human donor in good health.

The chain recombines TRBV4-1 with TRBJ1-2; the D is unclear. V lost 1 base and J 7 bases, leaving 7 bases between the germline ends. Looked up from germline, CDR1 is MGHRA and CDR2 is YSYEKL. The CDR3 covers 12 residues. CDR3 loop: CASSQVPSGYTF. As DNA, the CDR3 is TGCGCCAGCAGCCAAGTCCCGTCTGGCTACACCTTC.

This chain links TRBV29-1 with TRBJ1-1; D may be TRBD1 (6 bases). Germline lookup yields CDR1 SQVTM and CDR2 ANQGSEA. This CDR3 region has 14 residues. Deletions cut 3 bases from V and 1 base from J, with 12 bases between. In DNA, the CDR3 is TGCAGCGTTGATAGGAGACAGGAGAACACTGAAGCTTTCTTT. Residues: CSVDRRQENTEAFF.

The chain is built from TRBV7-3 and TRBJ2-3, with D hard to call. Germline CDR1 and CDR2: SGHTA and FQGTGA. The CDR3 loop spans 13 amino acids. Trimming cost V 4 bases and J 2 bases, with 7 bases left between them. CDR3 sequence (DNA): TGTGCCAGCAGCTCCGGCCCCACAGATACGCAGTATTTT. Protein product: CASSSGPTDTQYF.

CDR3 protein: CASSLIVREQYF. The CDR3 nucleotides read TGTGCCAGCAGCTTAATCGTACGCGAGCAGTACTTC. The chain has TRBV7-9 and TRBJ2-7, with unresolved D. The CDR3 sequence is 12 residues long. V gave up 2 bases and J gave up 6 bases, with 8 bases separating them. From germline, CDR1 is SEHNR and CDR2 FQNEAQ (reference sequence).

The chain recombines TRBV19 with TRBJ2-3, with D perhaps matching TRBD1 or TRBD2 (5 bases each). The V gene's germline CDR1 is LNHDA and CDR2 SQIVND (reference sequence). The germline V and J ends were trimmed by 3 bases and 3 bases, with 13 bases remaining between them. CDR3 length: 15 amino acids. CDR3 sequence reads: CASSIGTRGTDTQYF. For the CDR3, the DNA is TGTGCCAGTAGTATCGGGACGCGCGGGACAGATACGCAGTATTTT.

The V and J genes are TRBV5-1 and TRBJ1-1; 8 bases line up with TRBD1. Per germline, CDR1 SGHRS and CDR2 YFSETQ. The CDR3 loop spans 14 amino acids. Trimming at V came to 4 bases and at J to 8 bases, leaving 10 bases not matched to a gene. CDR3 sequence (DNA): TGCGCCAGCAGCATGGACAGGGCCTCTATCGAAGCTTTCTTT. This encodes CASSMDRASIEAFF.

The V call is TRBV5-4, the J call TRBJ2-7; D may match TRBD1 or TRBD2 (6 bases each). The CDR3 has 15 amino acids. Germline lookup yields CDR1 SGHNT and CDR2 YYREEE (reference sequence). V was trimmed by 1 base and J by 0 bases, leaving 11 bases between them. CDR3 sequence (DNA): TGTGCCAGCAGCTTGCTTTCGGGGGCCTCCTACGAGCAGTACTTC. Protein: CASSLLSGASYEQYF.

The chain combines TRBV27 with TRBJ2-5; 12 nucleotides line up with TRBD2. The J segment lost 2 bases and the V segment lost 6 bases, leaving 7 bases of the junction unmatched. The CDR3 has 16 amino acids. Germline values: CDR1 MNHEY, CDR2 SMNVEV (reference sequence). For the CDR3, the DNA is TGTGCCAGCAGACTAGCGGGGGGACTTCCACAAGAGACCCAGTACTTC. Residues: CASRLAGGLPQETQYF.

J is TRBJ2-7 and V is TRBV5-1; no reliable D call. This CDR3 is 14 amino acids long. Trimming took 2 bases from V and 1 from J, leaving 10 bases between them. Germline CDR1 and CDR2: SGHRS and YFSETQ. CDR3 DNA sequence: TGCGCCAGCAGCTTCCTTAGCACTTCCTACGAGCAGTACTTC. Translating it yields CASSFLSTSYEQYF. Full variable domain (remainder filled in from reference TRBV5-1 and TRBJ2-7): KAGVTQTPRYLIKTRGQQVTLSCSPISGHRSVSWYQQTPGQGLQFLFEYFSETQRNKGNFPGRFSGRQFSNSRSEMNVSTLELGDSALYLCASSFLSTSYEQYFGPGTRLTVT.

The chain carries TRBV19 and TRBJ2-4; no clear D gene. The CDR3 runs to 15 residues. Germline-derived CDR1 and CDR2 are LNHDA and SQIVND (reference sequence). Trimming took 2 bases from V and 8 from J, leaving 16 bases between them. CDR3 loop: CASSINGLFLDIQYF. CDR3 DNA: TGTGCCAGTAGTATAAACGGTTTATTTCTTGACATTCAGTACTTC.